Listed here are 27 T cell receptor beta chains from one sample, sequenced in a study of T cell responses to AZD1222 COVID-19 vaccine. Only in-frame clones appear in the TCRdb table, and some are missing; sequencing was by immunoSEQ multiplex PCR. Of some 110,000 clones in the sample, approximately 93% are singletons; the top ten hold 2.5% to 3%. This sample comprised peripheral blood, obtained on day 0 of AZD1222 vaccination. The receptors come from an adult in good health.

The chain uses TRBV10-2 and TRBJ2-7, with D maybe TRBD2 (5 bases). CDR1 is WSHSY, CDR2 SAAADI, per germline. This CDR3 comprises 10 residues. The V end lost 8 bases, the J end lost 11 bases, and 13 bases lay between the germline ends. CDR3 sequence: CASVRGLEYF. CDR3 DNA sequence: TGCGCCAGCGTCCGGGGTTTGGAGTACTTC.

The chain recombines TRBV27 with TRBJ1-5, with a possible D match to TRBD1 (5 bases). The CDR3 is made up of 14 amino acids. Germline V gene sequence: CDR1 MNHEY, CDR2 SMNVEV (reference sequence). The ends were cut back, 4 bases at V and 3 bases at J, with 10 bases in the middle. The CDR3 nucleotides are TGTGCCAGCAGTTGGGGGGGGGACAATCAGCCCCAGCATTTT. As protein: CASSWGGDNQPQHF.

This chain uses TRBV9 with TRBJ2-2; the D is unclear. This CDR3 region has 13 residues. The V end was cut by 6 bases, the J end by 1 base, with 7 bases between. Germline CDR1 and CDR2: SGDLS and YYNGEE. CDR3 bases: TGTGCCAGCAAGCGTCTGAACACCGGGGAGCTGTTTTTT. This translates into CASKRLNTGELFF.

The chain combines TRBV18 with TRBJ2-1, with D perhaps matching TRBD2 (6 bases). CDR3 size: 14 residues. Germline V CDR1 and CDR2: KGHSH, LQKENI. Trimming removed 4 bases at V and 5 bases at J, with 12 bases between. CDR3 protein: CASSLGTPNNEQFF. CDR3 nucleotides: TGTGCCAGCTCACTGGGGACTCCCAACAATGAGCAGTTCTTC.

The chain links TRBV29-1 to TRBJ1-2; D not resolved. The CDR3 is 12 residues long. Trimming took 3 bases from V and 8 from J, leaving 13 bases between them. Germline assignment: CDR1 SQVTM and CDR2 ANQGSEA. The CDR3 sequence: CSVDSLTAGYTF. The CDR3 bases are TGCAGCGTTGATTCCCTTACGGCGGGCTACACCTTC.

The chain joins TRBV19 to TRBJ1-5; D gene uncertain. V was pared by 5 bases and J by 1 base, with 9 bases between. The CDR3 extends over 14 amino acids. Germline CDR1 LNHDA, CDR2 SQIVND (reference sequence). CDR3 nucleotides: TGTGCCAGTAGTCCCCACGGAAGCAATCAGCCCCAGCATTTT. It codes for CASSPHGSNQPQHF.

This rearrangement joins TRBV6-5 to TRBJ1-1; D is unclear. The CDR3 spans 14 residues. Germline V CDR1 and CDR2: MNHEY, SVGAGI. The V end was cut by 6 bases, the J end by 0 bases, with 11 bases between. The CDR3 nucleotides are TGTGCCAGCAGCAGGAGTCCCCTGAACACTGAAGCTTTCTTT. The encoded protein is CASSRSPLNTEAFF.

The chain employs TRBV7-9 and TRBJ2-1; 8 bases match TRBD1. Germline CDR1 and CDR2: SEHNR and FQNEAQ (reference sequence). This CDR3 is 15 amino acids long. Trimming took 5 bases from V and 0 from J; bases not matched to a gene: 3. The CDR3 DNA is TGTGCCAGCAGCCAGGGGACAGGCTCCTACAATGAGCAGTTCTTC. This gives the protein CASSQGTGSYNEQFF.

This clone is a singleton in its sample. The chain has TRBV19 and TRBJ1-2; a weak D match, TRBD1 (6 bases). CDR3 length: 14 residues. Germline lookup yields CDR1 LNHDA and CDR2 SQIVND (reference sequence). V shed 10 bases and J shed 1 base, with 16 bases lying between them. In nucleotides, the CDR3 is TGTGCCACAAGGAGACTGGACAGTAACTATGGCTACACCTTC. Translating it yields CATRRLDSNYGYTF.

The chain uses TRBV4-2 and TRBJ2-7; D unresolved. This CDR3 has 15 amino acids. Trimming pared 1 base from V and 0 bases from J, leaving 10 bases between. Germline V CDR1 and CDR2: LGHNA, YNFKEQ. The CDR3 protein is CASSQVGQDSYEQYF. CDR3 in DNA: TGTGCCAGCAGCCAAGTCGGGCAGGACTCCTACGAGCAGTACTTC.

The CDR3 DNA reads TGTGCCAGCAGTGGACAGGGACTGGCTGAAGCTTTCTTT. As protein: CASSGQGLAEAFF. The V and J genes are TRBV27 and TRBJ1-1; TRBD1 matches at 8 bases. V trimming: 5 bases; J trimming: 6 bases; junction bases outside the gene matches: 5. This CDR3 has 13 amino acids. CDR1 is MNHEY, CDR2 SMNVEV, per germline (reference sequence).

The count of this clone is one. The CDR3 nucleotides read TGTGCCAGCAGCGTCGGGCAGGGCGGCAATCAGCCCCAGCATTTT. It is translated as CASSVGQGGNQPQHF. The V gene is TRBV9, the J gene TRBJ1-5; weak D call: TRBD1 (5 bases). The CDR3 has 15 amino acids. The germline V gene has CDR1 SGDLS and CDR2 YYNGEE. Trimming shortened V by 2 bases and J by 2 bases, and 11 bases separated the two germline ends. The full variable domain, its missing parts supplied by reference TRBV9 and TRBJ1-5, is DSGVTQTPKHLITATGQRVTLRCSPRSGDLSVYWYQQSLDQGLQFLIQYYNGEERAKGNILERFSAQQFPDLHSELNLSSLELGDSALYFCASSVGQGGNQPQHFGDGTRLSIL.

This chain uses TRBV28 with TRBJ2-7; D is unresolved. With 2 bases removed from V and 3 bases from J, the gap between germline ends came to 8 bases. There are 13 residues in the CDR3. Germline values: CDR1 MDHEN, CDR2 SYDVKM. Written as DNA, the CDR3 is TGTGCCAGCAGTTTACCCTCCCGCTACGAGCAGTACTTC. It specifies CASSLPSRYEQYF.

The chain recombines TRBV3-1 (or the pseudogene TRBV3-2) with TRBJ2-5, with TRBD2 matching 7 bases. This CDR3 is built from 16 residues. Germline V gives CDR1 LGHDT, CDR2 YNNKEL (reference sequence). V gave up 2 bases and J gave up 4 bases; unmatched junction bases: 10. This chain's CDR3 is CASSQRLTGGSETQYF. CDR3 in DNA: TGTGCCAGCAGCCAAAGGCTAACGGGAGGATCAGAGACCCAGTACTTC.

This chain links TRBV9 with TRBJ2-7, with TRBD2 matching over 7 bases. V lost 0 bases, J lost 3 bases, and 3 bases stayed unmatched. Germline assignment: CDR1 SGDLS and CDR2 YYNGEE. The CDR3 extends over 14 amino acids. The CDR3 nucleotides read TGTGCCAGCAGCGTAGCTAGCGGCCTCTACGAGCAGTACTTC. It specifies CASSVASGLYEQYF. The entire variable domain, with the rest obtained from reference TRBV9 and TRBJ2-7, is as follows: DSGVTQTPKHLITATGQRVTLRCSPRSGDLSVYWYQQSLDQGLQFLIQYYNGEERAKGNILERFSAQQFPDLHSELNLSSLELGDSALYFCASSVASGLYEQYFGPGTRLTVT.

This chain connects TRBV6-6 to TRBJ1-2; D remains unclear. The CDR3 extends over 13 amino acids. CDR1 and CDR2 from the germline V gene are MNHNY and SVGAGI (reference sequence). The V and J ends lost 7 bases and 4 bases respectively, with 13 bases between them. CDR3 sequence reads: CASTETPAYGYTF. The CDR3 nucleotides are TGTGCCAGCACCGAGACTCCGGCCTATGGCTACACCTTC.

The table lists this clone with a count of one. The chain combines TRBV18 with TRBJ2-7; the match to TRBD1 covers 12 bases. The CDR3 runs 15 residues. V shed 6 bases and J 3 bases; nucleotides not matched to a gene: 6. Germline CDR1 is KGHSH and CDR2 is LQKENI. The chain's CDR3 is CASSRGTGGNYEQYF. In DNA form, the CDR3 reads TGTGCCAGCTCCCGCGGGACAGGGGGCAACTACGAGCAGTACTTC.

The chain has TRBV6-5 and TRBJ1-1; 7 nucleotides line up with TRBD1. The CDR3 has 15 amino acids. Trimming at V came to 9 bases and at J to 10 bases, leaving 20 bases not matched to a gene. Per the germline V gene, CDR1 is MNHEY and CDR2 is SVGAGI. For the CDR3, the DNA is TGTGCCAGTGCCACCTCCCAAAACAGGGGTAGGGGAGCTTTCTTT. Residues: CASATSQNRGRGAFF.

The chain links TRBV5-8 to TRBJ1-1, with 8 bases that match TRBD1. The junction had 7 bases not matched to a gene; V was cut back by 4 bases and J by 8 bases. CDR3 length equals 13 residues. Germline lookup yields CDR1 SGHTS and CDR2 YDEGEE. The CDR3 nucleotides are TGTGCCAGCAGCCCAGGACAGGGCCGCGAAGCTTTCTTT. Amino acid sequence: CASSPGQGREAFF.

The chain joins TRBV7-9 to TRBJ2-3, with TRBD2 identical over 12 bases. This CDR3 comprises 16 residues. CDR1 is SEHNR and CDR2 is FQNEAQ in the germline V gene (reference sequence). Trimming removed 5 bases from V and 2 bases from J; junction bases left unmatched: 5. This CDR3 is CASSPLAGGVTDTQYF. The CDR3, as DNA: TGTGCCAGCAGCCCTCTAGCGGGGGGGGTCACAGATACGCAGTATTTT.

The chain combines TRBV12-3 or TRBV12-4 with TRBJ1-2, with 8 bases matching TRBD1. CDR3 size: 12 residues. V shed 5 bases and J 14 bases; nucleotides not matched to a gene: 10. This CDR3 is CASSQGQGGSTF. The CDR3 DNA sequence: TGTGCCAGCAGTCAAGGACAGGGAGGATCAACCTTC.

This clone came up once. The chain employs TRBV27 and TRBJ1-2; TRBD1 aligns across 7 bases. CDR3 size: 15 residues. Trimming removed 4 bases from V and 4 bases from J; junction bases left unmatched: 9. Germline V lookup: CDR1 MNHEY, CDR2 SMNVEV (reference sequence). The CDR3 region is CASSSYRGVSYGYTF. CDR3 coding DNA: TGTGCCAGCAGTTCCTACAGGGGAGTCAGCTATGGCTACACCTTC.

This rearrangement joins TRBV21-1 to TRBJ2-1; TRBD2 is the table's D call, not checked against the DNA. TRBV21-1 is termed a pseudogene. The CDR3 is 16 amino acids. CDR3 in amino acids: CASSNPSTSSYNEQFF. The CDR3 DNA reads as TGTGCCAGCAGCAATCCCTCGACTAGTTCCTACAATGAGCAGTTCTTC.

V gene TRBV15 combines with J gene TRBJ1-2; D gene unclear. The germline V gene has CDR1 LNHNV and CDR2 YYDKDF (reference sequence). The CDR3 has 12 residues. The V and J ends lost 1 base and 8 bases respectively, with 8 bases between them. In DNA, the CDR3 is TGTGCCACCAGCAGAGTTAGGGAGGGCTACACCTTC. Translated: CATSRVREGYTF.

This clone has just one count. V usage is TRBV7-3 and J usage is TRBJ1-5; D is ambiguous. Per germline, CDR1 SGHTA and CDR2 FQGTGA. V lost 5 bases to trimming and J lost 3 bases, with 14 bases between them. CDR3 length: 15 residues. The CDR3 loop is CASSPFPGPNQPQHF. Written as DNA, the CDR3 is TGTGCCAGCAGCCCCTTTCCCGGGCCCAATCAGCCCCAGCATTTT.

The CDR3 nucleotides read TGTGCCTGGAGTTTCGGCTCCTACGAGCAGTACTTC. This encodes CAWSFGSYEQYF. This sequence joins TRBV30 and TRBJ2-7; D ambiguous. V was shortened by 2 bases and J by 0 bases, with 5 bases between the two germline ends. CDR3 length: 12 residues. CDR1 is GTSNPN, CDR2 SVGIG, per germline (reference sequence).

The J gene is TRBJ2-1, the V gene TRBV21-1. TRBV21-1 is a listed pseudogene. The CDR3 is 17 residues long. CDR3 protein: CASSKSWGLSHFNEQFF. The CDR3 region has the DNA TGTGCCAGCAGCAAAAGCTGGGGGTTATCACATTTCAATGAGCAGTTCTTC.